Presented here are 22 T cell receptor beta chains from one specimen sequenced in a study of shared clonotypes between healthy human individuals. Libraries were prepared by immunoSEQ multiplex PCR; TCRdb keeps only in-frame clonotypes and omits some of them. The data hold a few million clones, with 90% to 96% observed a single time. The sample taken for sequencing was naive CD4+ T cells sorted from blood. Documented subset: CD45RA+ positively selected. The receptor set was obtained from a young man in good health.

V is TRBV6-6 and J is TRBJ2-7; 10 positions agree with TRBD2. Per germline, CDR1 MNHNY and CDR2 SVGAGI (reference sequence). V shed 6 bases and J 7 bases; nucleotides not matched to a gene: 3. This CDR3 spans 12 amino acids. CDR3 in amino acids: CASRVTSGEQYF. CDR3 DNA sequence: TGTGCCAGCAGGGTGACTAGCGGGGAGCAGTACTTC.

The rearrangement uses TRBV6-1 and TRBJ2-2, with D perhaps TRBD1 (6 bases). The CDR3 contains 14 residues. V lost 11 bases and J lost 3, with 16 bases in between. CDR1 is MNHNS and CDR2 is SASEGT in the germline V gene. CDR3 amino acids: CAVKDRTYTGELFF. CDR3 nucleotides: TGTGCCGTCAAAGACAGGACGTACACCGGGGAGCTGTTTTTT.

This chain uses TRBV6-1 with TRBJ2-5, with 11 bases that match TRBD2. V lost 4 bases to trimming and J lost 3 bases; unmatched junction nucleotides: 4. CDR3 length: 15 residues. Germline V lookup: CDR1 MNHNS, CDR2 SASEGT. CDR3 in DNA: TGTGCCAGCAGTGCCCCTAGCGGGGGGAAAGAGACCCAGTACTTC. Translating it yields CASSAPSGGKETQYF.

The chain combines TRBV27 with TRBJ1-6; D is unresolved. Germline V CDR1 and CDR2: MNHEY, SMNVEV (reference sequence). The CDR3 runs to 14 residues. The germline V and J ends were trimmed by 5 bases and 13 bases, with 18 bases remaining between them. This chain's CDR3 is CASSLGSGGLPLHF. CDR3 coding DNA: TGTGCCAGCAGTCTGGGGTCAGGCGGCTTGCCCCTCCACTTT.

The chain combines TRBV6-5 with TRBJ1-2; maybe TRBD1 (6 bases). Germline V CDR1 and CDR2: MNHEY, SVGAGI. CDR3 length equals 15 residues. Trimming pared 10 bases from V and 7 bases from J, leaving 25 bases between. In nucleotides, the CDR3 is TGTGCCACCCGAGCAACAGGGACGTGGGGGGTTGGCTACACCTTC. Translating it yields CATRATGTWGVGYTF.

V and J are TRBV5-1 and TRBJ1-4, with D possibly TRBD1 on 5 matching bases. V was clipped by 6 bases and J by 8 bases, with 11 bases between them. Germline lookup yields CDR1 SGHRS and CDR2 YFSETQ. CDR3 length equals 12 residues. DNA of the CDR3: TGCGCCAGCACCAGGGACGGCGAAAAACTGTTTTTT. Its translation is CASTRDGEKLFF.

The chain carries TRBV28 and TRBJ2-4, with a weak D call TRBD2 (6 bases). CDR3 length equals 14 residues. Germline V CDR1 and CDR2: MDHEN, SYDVKM. V lost 11 bases and J 1 base, leaving 15 bases between the germline ends. The CDR3 DNA is TGTGCCGGCCGGGGGACCGCGGCCAAAAACATTCAGTACTTC. This sequence encodes CAGRGTAAKNIQYF.

This chain joins TRBV5-1 and TRBJ2-2; 8 bases align to TRBD1. Germline V gene sequence: CDR1 SGHRS, CDR2 YFSETQ. J gave up 5 bases and V 6 bases, and 6 bases lay outside the gene matches. The CDR3 loop spans 14 amino acids. The CDR3 spells CASNGQGATGELFF. The CDR3, as DNA: TGCGCCAGCAACGGACAGGGAGCAACCGGGGAGCTGTTTTTT.

This chain connects TRBV6-5 to TRBJ1-1; 7 bases are a match to TRBD1. The junction had 5 bases not matched to a gene; V was cut back by 2 bases and J by 2 bases. CDR1 and CDR2 from the germline V gene are MNHEY and SVGAGI. This CDR3 region has 15 residues. CDR3 nucleotide sequence: TGTGCCAGCAGTTACCCGGGACAGTTAAACACTGAAGCTTTCTTT. Its protein product is CASSYPGQLNTEAFF.

The rearrangement uses TRBV30 and TRBJ1-1; possible D gene TRBD1, 6 bases. Between the trimmed V and J ends, which lost 2 bases and 1 base, there was a span of 11 bases. This CDR3 has 14 residues. Germline CDR1 and CDR2: GTSNPN and SVGIG (reference sequence). CDR3 DNA: TGTGCCTGGAGTCGCCAGGGACAGAACACTGAAGCTTTCTTT. This sequence encodes CAWSRQGQNTEAFF.

In regard to this clone: Other DNA sequences from this sample encode an identical CDR3 as well. The chain uses TRBV6-6 and TRBJ2-7, with unresolved D. The CDR3 length is 12 residues. Between the trimmed V and J ends, which lost 2 bases and 7 bases, there was a span of 9 bases. CDR1 and CDR2 (germline): MNHNY, SVGAGI (reference sequence). CDR3 loop: CASSYGLGEQYF. In nucleotides, the CDR3 is TGTGCCAGCAGTTACGGGCTGGGGGAGCAGTACTTC.

The chain carries TRBV28 and TRBJ1-1; TRBD1 is a possible D gene (5 bases). Trimming took 4 bases from V and 2 from J, leaving 20 bases between them. The CDR3 covers 17 residues. Germline assignment: CDR1 MDHEN and CDR2 SYDVKM. This chain's CDR3 is CASSSSFWGRPNTEAFF. Here the CDR3 DNA reads TGTGCCAGCAGTTCCTCTTTTTGGGGCAGGCCAAACACTGAAGCTTTCTTT.

The CDR3 reads CASSLYSSGRENYEQYF. The CDR3 nucleotides are TGTGCCAGCTCACTATACTCATCCGGGAGAGAGAATTACGAGCAGTACTTC. This chain uses TRBV18 with TRBJ2-7, with D perhaps TRBD2 (6 bases). The CDR3 consists of 17 residues. V was cut by 4 bases and J by 4 bases, with 23 bases left in between. Per germline, CDR1 KGHSH and CDR2 LQKENI.

Here the CDR3 DNA reads TGTGCCAGCAGCTTAGACCCTTCAGTGGGTATTATCCAATACAATGAGCAGTTCTTC. It specifies CASSLDPSVGIIQYNEQFF. The chain combines TRBV11-2 with TRBJ2-1; D remains ambiguous. Trimming stripped 0 bases from V and 4 bases from J, with 22 bases between. Germline CDR1 is SGHAT and CDR2 is FQNNGV. CDR3 size: 19 residues.

The chain recombines TRBV21-1 with TRBJ2-7. TRBV21-1 is assigned pseudogene status. This CDR3 region has 15 residues. The CDR3 protein is CASSSTDWPSYEQYF. The CDR3 nucleotides read TGTGCCAGCAGCTCAACGGATTGGCCAAGCTACGAGCAGTACTTC.

The V call is TRBV4-3, the J call TRBJ2-1; TRBD2 might be the D (5 bases). The V gene lost 1 base and the J gene lost 1 base, with 11 bases spanning the gap. CDR1 LGHNA and CDR2 YSLEER come from the germline V gene. The CDR3 contains 16 residues. The CDR3, as DNA: TGCGCCAGCAGCCAAGGGTACCAGCGGTCCTACAATGAGCAGTTCTTC. Protein: CASSQGYQRSYNEQFF.

This chain links TRBV5-1 with TRBJ2-7; D not certain. Germline V CDR1 and CDR2: SGHRS, YFSETQ. Trimming cost V 0 bases and J 6 bases, with 16 bases left between them. CDR3 length: 15 residues. The CDR3 DNA sequence: TGCGCCAGCAGCTTGGGAGCGTCACAAAGAGGCGAGCAGTACTTC. Translated, it gives CASSLGASQRGEQYF.

The rearrangement links TRBV5-6 to TRBJ1-5; TRBD1 might be the D (5 bases). Germline-derived CDR1 and CDR2 are SGHDT and YYEEEE. This CDR3 region has 18 residues. V lost 0 bases and J lost 2, with 18 bases in between. DNA for the CDR3: TGTGCCAGCAGCTTGGCCGGGACTTATTATCGGGGCAATCAGCCCCAGCATTTT. Translated, it gives CASSLAGTYYRGNQPQHF.

The CDR3 coding sequence is TGTGCCAGTACCCCGGGGAGCTCTGGAAACACCATATATTTT. This codes for CASTPGSSGNTIYF. The chain recombines TRBV19 with TRBJ1-3, with unresolved D. Per germline, CDR1 LNHDA and CDR2 SQIVND (reference sequence). The V gene lost 7 bases and the J gene lost 0 bases, with 10 bases spanning the gap. The CDR3 consists of 14 residues. Complete variable domain (other parts from reference TRBV19 and TRBJ1-3): DGGITQSPKYLFRKEGQNVTLSCEQNLNHDAMYWYRQDPGQGLRLIYYSQIVNDFQKGDIAEGYSVSREKKESFPLTVTSAQKNPTAFYLCASTPGSSGNTIYFGEGSWLTVV.

This chain uses TRBV5-4 with TRBJ2-1; 10 nucleotides align to TRBD2. The trim removed 4 bases at V and 0 bases at J, leaving 4 bases unmatched. The length of the CDR3 is 16 residues. The germline gives CDR1 SGHNT, CDR2 YYREEE (reference sequence). The CDR3 region is CASSATSGYSYNEQFF. The CDR3 DNA reads as TGTGCCAGCAGCGCGACTAGCGGGTACTCCTACAATGAGCAGTTCTTC.

This clone was seen just once. This rearrangement joins TRBV5-4 to TRBJ2-2, with D perhaps matching TRBD1 (6 bases). The CDR3 length is 13 residues. Germline lookup yields CDR1 SGHNT and CDR2 YYREEE (reference sequence). V was cut by 7 bases and J by 6 bases, with 13 bases left in between. The CDR3 region has the DNA TGTGCCAGCGAGGTCCAGGGGTCCGGGGAGCTGTTTTTT. Translating it yields CASEVQGSGELFF.

This clone came up once. The V and J genes are TRBV7-2 and TRBJ2-5, with D perhaps TRBD1 (6 bases). Germline CDR1 and CDR2: SGHTA and FQGNSA. V lost 5 bases and J 5 bases, leaving 15 bases between the germline ends. CDR3 length: 14 amino acids. The CDR3 sequence: CASSQGQWGETQYF. CDR3 sequence (DNA): TGTGCCAGCAGCCAGGGACAATGGGGGGAGACCCAGTACTTC.